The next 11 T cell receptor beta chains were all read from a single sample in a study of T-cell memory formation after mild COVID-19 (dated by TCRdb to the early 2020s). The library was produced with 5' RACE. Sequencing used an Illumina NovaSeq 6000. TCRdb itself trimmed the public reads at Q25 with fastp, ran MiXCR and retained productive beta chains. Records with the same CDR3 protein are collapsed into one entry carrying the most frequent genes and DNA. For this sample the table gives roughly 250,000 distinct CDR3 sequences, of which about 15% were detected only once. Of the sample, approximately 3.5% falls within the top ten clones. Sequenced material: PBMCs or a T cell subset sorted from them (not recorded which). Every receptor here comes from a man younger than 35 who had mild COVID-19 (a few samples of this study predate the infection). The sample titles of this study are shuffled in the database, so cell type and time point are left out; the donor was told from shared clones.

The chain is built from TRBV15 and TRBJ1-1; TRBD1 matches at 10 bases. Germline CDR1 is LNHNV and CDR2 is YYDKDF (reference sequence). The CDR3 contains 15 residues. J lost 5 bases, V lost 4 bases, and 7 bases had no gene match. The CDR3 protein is CATSTDRGRRTEAFF. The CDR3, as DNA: TGTGCCACCAGCACTGACAGGGGGCGAAGGACTGAAGCTTTCTTT.

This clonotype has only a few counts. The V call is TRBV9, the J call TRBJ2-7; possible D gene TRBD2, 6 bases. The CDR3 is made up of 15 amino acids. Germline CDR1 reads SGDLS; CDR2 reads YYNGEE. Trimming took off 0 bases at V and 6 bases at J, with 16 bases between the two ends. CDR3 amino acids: CASSVAAGIGGEQYF. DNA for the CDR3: TGTGCCAGCAGCGTAGCCGCGGGGATAGGTGGCGAGCAGTACTTC.

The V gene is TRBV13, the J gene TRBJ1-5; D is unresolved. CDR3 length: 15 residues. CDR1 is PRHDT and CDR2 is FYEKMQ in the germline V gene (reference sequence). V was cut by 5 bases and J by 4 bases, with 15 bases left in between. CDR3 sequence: CASSQSRKNNQPQHF. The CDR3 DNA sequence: TGTGCCAGCAGCCAAAGCCGGAAAAATAATCAGCCCCAGCATTTT.

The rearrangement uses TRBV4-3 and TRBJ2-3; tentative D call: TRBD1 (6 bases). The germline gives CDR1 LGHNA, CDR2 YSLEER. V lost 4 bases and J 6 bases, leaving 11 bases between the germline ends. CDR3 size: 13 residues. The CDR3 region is CASSLQQGDTQYF. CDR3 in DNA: TGCGCCAGCAGCCTACAACAGGGTGATACGCAGTATTTT.

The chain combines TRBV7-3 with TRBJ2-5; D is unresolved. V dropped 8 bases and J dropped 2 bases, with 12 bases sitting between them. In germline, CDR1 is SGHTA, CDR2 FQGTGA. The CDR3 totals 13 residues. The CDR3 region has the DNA TGTGCCAGCGGATTCAGTGGGCAAGAGACCCAGTACTTC. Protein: CASGFSGQETQYF.

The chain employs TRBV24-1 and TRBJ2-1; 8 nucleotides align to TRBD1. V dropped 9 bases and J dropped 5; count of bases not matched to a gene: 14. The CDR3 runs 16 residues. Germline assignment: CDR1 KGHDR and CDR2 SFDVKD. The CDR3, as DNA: TGTGCCACCCAAGACCCCACAGGGGGAACGCACAATGAGCAGTTCTTC. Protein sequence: CATQDPTGGTHNEQFF.

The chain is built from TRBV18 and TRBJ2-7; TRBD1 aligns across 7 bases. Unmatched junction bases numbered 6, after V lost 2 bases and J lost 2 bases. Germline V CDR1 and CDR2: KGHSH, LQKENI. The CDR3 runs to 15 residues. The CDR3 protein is CASSPIQGDPYEQYF. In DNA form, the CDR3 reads TGTGCCAGCTCACCAATCCAGGGGGATCCCTACGAGCAGTACTTC. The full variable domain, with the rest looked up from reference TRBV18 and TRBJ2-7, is NAGVMQNPRHLVRRRGQEARLRCSPMKGHSHVYWYRQLPEEGLKFMVYLQKENIIDESGMPKERFSAEFPKEGPSILRIQQVVRGDSAAYFCASSPIQGDPYEQYFGPGTRLTVT.

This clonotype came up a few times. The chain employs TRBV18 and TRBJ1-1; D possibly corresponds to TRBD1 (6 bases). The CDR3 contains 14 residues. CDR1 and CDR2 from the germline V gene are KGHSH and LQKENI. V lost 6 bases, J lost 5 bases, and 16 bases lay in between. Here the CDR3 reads CASSLKTGLTEAFF. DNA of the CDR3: TGTGCCAGCTCCCTCAAGACAGGTCTAACTGAAGCTTTCTTT.

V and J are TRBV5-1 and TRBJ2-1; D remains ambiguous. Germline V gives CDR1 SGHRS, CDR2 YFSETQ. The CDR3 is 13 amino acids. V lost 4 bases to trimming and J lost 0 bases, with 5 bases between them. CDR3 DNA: TGCGCCAGCAGCATGAGCTCCTACAATGAGCAGTTCTTC. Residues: CASSMSSYNEQFF.

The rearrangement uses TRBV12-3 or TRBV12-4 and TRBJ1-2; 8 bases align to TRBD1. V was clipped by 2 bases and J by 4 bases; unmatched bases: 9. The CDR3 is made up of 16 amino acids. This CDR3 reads CASSLRNRGVGYGYTF. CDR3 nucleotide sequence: TGTGCCAGCAGTTTACGTAACAGGGGGGTTGGCTATGGCTACACCTTC.

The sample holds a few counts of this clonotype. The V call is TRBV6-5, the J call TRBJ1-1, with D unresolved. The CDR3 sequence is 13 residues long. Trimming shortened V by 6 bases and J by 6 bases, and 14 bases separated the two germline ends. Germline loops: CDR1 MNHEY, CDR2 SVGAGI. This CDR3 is CASRDPNGAEAFF. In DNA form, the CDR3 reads TGTGCCAGCAGAGACCCGAATGGCGCTGAAGCTTTCTTT.